Following are 21 T cell receptor beta chains from one sample sequenced in a study of cytomegalovirus exposure and HLA in healthy donors. Produced via immunoSEQ multiplex PCR; TCRdb's table is partial and in-frame only. The data contain approximately 150,000 clones, 85% of them singletons. Sequenced input: PBMCs. The receptor set was obtained from a man aged 25 to 45 in good health and CMV-seropositive.

This chain links TRBV18 with TRBJ1-6; unclear D gene. Germline CDR1 and CDR2: KGHSH and LQKENI. This CDR3 is built from 17 residues. V lost 3 bases and J lost 6, with 18 bases in between. CDR3 region: CASSPYSHRDPNSPLHF. In nucleotides, the CDR3 is TGTGCCAGCTCACCTTATTCGCACCGGGATCCTAATTCACCCCTCCACTTT.

V usage is TRBV18 and J usage is TRBJ2-1, with TRBD1 identical over 7 bases. Trimming cost V 3 bases and J 1 base; bases outside gene matches: 3. CDR3 length: 15 amino acids. Looked up from germline, CDR1 is KGHSH and CDR2 is LQKENI. The CDR3 sequence: CASSPRQGSYNEQFF. The DNA of the CDR3 is TGTGCCAGCTCACCGAGACAGGGATCCTACAATGAGCAGTTCTTC.

This clone was found a few times. Distinct nucleotide sequences in the sample also encode this CDR3. This CDR3 reads CASSQDLAGSYEQYF. The CDR3 DNA reads as TGCGCCAGCAGCCAAGATTTGGCAGGGTCCTACGAGCAGTACTTC. This chain connects TRBV4-1 to TRBJ2-7; a possible D gene is TRBD1 (5 bases). CDR3 length equals 15 residues. V was clipped by 0 bases and J by 1 base, with 10 bases between them. Germline V gene data show CDR1 as MGHRA and CDR2 as YSYEKL.

This clone was detected once. V and J are TRBV7-2 and TRBJ1-2; TRBD1 matches at 8 bases. V lost 2 bases and J lost 5; bases outside the gene matches: 13. The CDR3 extends over 17 amino acids. CDR1 SGHTA and CDR2 FQGNSA come from the germline V gene. Here the CDR3 reads CASSLSRTGTAGYGYTF. The CDR3 nucleotides read TGTGCCAGCAGCTTATCCCGGACAGGGACCGCGGGATATGGCTACACCTTC.

The genes are TRBV4-3 and TRBJ1-2, with a weak D call TRBD1 (6 bases). The CDR3 loop spans 14 amino acids. V was pared by 2 bases and J by 8 bases, with 15 bases between. Germline V gives CDR1 LGHNA, CDR2 YSLEER. This CDR3 is CASSQKGQFWGYTF. Written as DNA, the CDR3 is TGCGCCAGCAGCCAAAAAGGACAGTTCTGGGGCTACACCTTC.

This clone showed up just once. The chain has TRBV6-1 and TRBJ2-2, with 10 bases fitting TRBD1. V trimming: 6 bases; J trimming: 5 bases; junction bases outside the gene matches: 3. CDR1 and CDR2 (germline): MNHNS, SASEGT. This CDR3 contains 14 residues. CDR3 amino acids: CASRGTGVTGELFF. CDR3 DNA sequence: TGTGCCAGCAGGGGGACAGGGGTGACCGGGGAGCTGTTTTTT.

In regard to this clone: Other DNA sequences from this sample encode an identical CDR3 as well. The chain carries TRBV5-1 and TRBJ1-2; 7 bases align to TRBD1. J was trimmed by 3 bases and V by 0 bases; bases with no gene match: 5. The germline gives CDR1 SGHRS, CDR2 YFSETQ. This CDR3 contains 15 residues. CDR3 in amino acids: CASSLGRGTDYGYTF. DNA for the CDR3: TGCGCCAGCAGCTTGGGCAGGGGGACTGACTATGGCTACACCTTC.

The V and J genes are TRBV18 and TRBJ2-7; the match to TRBD1 covers 8 bases. The CDR3 runs to 13 residues. The junction had 1 base not matched to a gene; V was cut back by 5 bases and J by 1 base. CDR1 is KGHSH and CDR2 is LQKENI in the germline V gene. The CDR3 DNA follows: TGTGCCAGCTCAAGGACAGGGTCCTACGAGCAGTACTTC. It translates to CASSRTGSYEQYF.

This clone was recorded once. The gene calls are TRBV29-1 and TRBJ2-3; 8 bases agree with TRBD2. The germline gives CDR1 SQVTM, CDR2 ANQGSEA. The V segment lost 6 bases and the J segment 3 bases; nucleotides outside the gene matches: 2. This CDR3 is built from 12 residues. CDR3 nucleotide sequence: TGCAGCGTCGGGGGGGGAACAGATACGCAGTATTTT. Encoded protein: CSVGGGTDTQYF.

The chain is built from TRBV21-1 and TRBJ1-2; no check of the table's D call, TRBD1, against the DNA was made. TRBV21-1 is annotated as a pseudogene. The CDR3 loop spans 18 amino acids. DNA of the CDR3: TGTGCCAGCAGCAAAGAAGGGGACAGGGTTATAACTAACTATGGCTACACCTTC. It encodes CASSKEGDRVITNYGYTF.

J is TRBJ2-7 and V is TRBV12-5; 9 bases agree with TRBD1. J gave up 6 bases and V 10 bases, and 10 bases lay outside the gene matches. CDR1 is LGHNT and CDR2 is FRNRAP in the germline V gene. The CDR3 runs to 13 residues. This CDR3 reads CATGDRGSAEQYF. CDR3 in DNA: TGTGCTACCGGAGACAGGGGGTCCGCCGAGCAGTACTTC. The whole variable domain, remainder taken from reference TRBV12-5 and TRBJ2-7, is DARVTQTPRHKVTEMGQEVTMRCQPILGHNTVFWYRQTMMQGLELLAYFRNRAPLDDSGMPKDRFSAEMPDATLATLKIQPSEPRDSAVYFCATGDRGSAEQYFGPGTRLTVT.

The chain joins TRBV27 to TRBJ1-2; no clear D gene. The CDR3 runs to 14 residues. In germline, CDR1 is MNHEY, CDR2 SMNVEV (reference sequence). V lost 3 bases, J lost 0 bases, and 8 bases lay in between. The CDR3 DNA sequence: TGTGCCAGCAGTTTTAAGGGAGCTAACTATGGCTACACCTTC. This translates into CASSFKGANYGYTF.

This clone was found a few times. This chain links TRBV2 with TRBJ2-7; tentatively, D is TRBD2 (5 bases). The CDR3 has 15 residues. V lost 5 bases to trimming and J lost 3 bases, with 17 bases between them. CDR1 and CDR2 from the germline V gene are SNHLY and FYNNEI. This CDR3 reads CASSLRGSPFYEQYF. The CDR3 DNA sequence: TGTGCCAGCAGTCTCCGGGGTTCCCCATTCTACGAGCAGTACTTC.

The chain joins TRBV6-5 to TRBJ1-5; 8 bases line up with TRBD1. Losses at the gene ends were 2 bases for V and 6 bases for J; bases not matched to a gene: 6. CDR1 is MNHEY, CDR2 SVGAGI, per germline. This CDR3 contains 15 residues. CDR3 in amino acids: CASSYGQGASQPQHF. CDR3 nucleotide sequence: TGTGCCAGCAGTTACGGCCAGGGGGCGAGTCAGCCCCAGCATTTT.

V usage is TRBV29-1 and J usage is TRBJ2-5; 8 nucleotides align to TRBD2. The CDR3 is 12 amino acids. The V and J ends lost 4 bases and 5 bases, in that order; junction bases with no gene match: 3. The germline CDR1 and CDR2 sequences are SQVTM and ANQGSEA. The CDR3 DNA reads as TGCAGCGTTGCGGGGGGGCGGGAGACCCAGTACTTC. Its protein product is CSVAGGRETQYF.

This rearrangement joins TRBV7-2 to TRBJ2-7; D unclear. Germline loops: CDR1 SGHTA, CDR2 FQGNSA. The CDR3 has 14 amino acids. Trimming pared 3 bases from V and 6 bases from J, leaving 15 bases between. As DNA, the CDR3 is TGTGCCAGCAGCTTCTTCAAGGTGGGCGCCGAGCAGTACTTC. Its translation: CASSFFKVGAEQYF.

This chain uses TRBV6-5 with TRBJ1-5; TRBD1 might be the D (5 bases). The V end was cut by 2 bases, the J end by 6 bases, with 14 bases between. The CDR3 covers 15 residues. Germline lookup yields CDR1 MNHEY and CDR2 SVGAGI. The CDR3 nucleotides are TGTGCCAGCAGTTACACGGCAGGGCAGACTCAGCCCCAGCATTTT. It encodes CASSYTAGQTQPQHF.

The chain combines TRBV18 with TRBJ2-1; tentatively, D is TRBD2 (6 bases). The length of the CDR3 is 15 residues. Trimming left V 3 bases short and J 5 bases short, with 14 bases between. Germline CDR1 is KGHSH and CDR2 is LQKENI. In nucleotides, the CDR3 is TGTGCCAGCTCACCGCCTAGCGTGCAGGACAATGAGCAGTTCTTC. As protein: CASSPPSVQDNEQFF. Complete variable domain (other parts from reference TRBV18 and TRBJ2-1): NAGVMQNPRHLVRRRGQEARLRCSPMKGHSHVYWYRQLPEEGLKFMVYLQKENIIDESGMPKERFSAEFPKEGPSILRIQQVVRGDSAAYFCASSPPSVQDNEQFFGPGTRLTVL.

The V call is TRBV11-2, the J call TRBJ1-2; 9 nucleotides agree with TRBD1. The germline CDR1 and CDR2 sequences are SGHAT and FQNNGV. V trimming: 4 bases; J trimming: 5 bases; junction bases outside the gene matches: 8. This CDR3 has 15 amino acids. The CDR3 nucleotides read TGTGCCAGCAGCTCCCGACAGGGGGTAGGGTATGGCTACACCTTC. Protein sequence: CASSSRQGVGYGYTF.

V and J are TRBV5-1 and TRBJ1-2; 8 bases map to TRBD1. The CDR3 runs to 15 residues. The ends lost 0 bases at V and 4 bases at J; junction bases unmatched: 5. In germline, CDR1 is SGHRS, CDR2 YFSETQ. The DNA for the CDR3 is TGCGCCAGCAGCTTGGCTTCAGGGGGCCGCTATGGCTACACCTTC. This codes for CASSLASGGRYGYTF.

The CDR3: CASGLVPGVNTEAFF. The CDR3 DNA follows: TGTGCTAGTGGTTTGGTACCGGGGGTGAACACTGAAGCTTTCTTT. The gene calls are TRBV12-5 and TRBJ1-1, with D possibly TRBD1 on 5 matching bases. This CDR3 is 15 amino acids long. CDR1 is LGHNT, CDR2 FRNRAP, per germline. V lost 0 bases to trimming and J lost 0 bases, with 8 bases between them. The variable domain in full, completed from reference TRBV12-5 and TRBJ1-1, reads DARVTQTPRHKVTEMGQEVTMRCQPILGHNTVFWYRQTMMQGLELLAYFRNRAPLDDSGMPKDRFSAEMPDATLATLKIQPSEPRDSAVYFCASGLVPGVNTEAFFGQGTRLTVV.